Following are 13 T cell receptor beta chains from one sample sequenced in a study of blood T cells in healthy people across ages. Next came a second PCR, run for 7 to 11 cycles, which used a sample-barcoded 5' primer along with a J-beta primer mix. TCRdb called the 5' RACE reads again in MiXCR, with one record for every CDR3 protein. The table has 1.5 million to 2 million distinct CDR3 sequences, 28% seen once. The material sequenced was blood. Source of these receptors: a woman in her twenties or thirties in good health.

The chain uses TRBV10-2 and TRBJ2-7, with D possibly matching TRBD1 (6 bases). Germline V gives CDR1 WSHSY, CDR2 SAAADI. The CDR3 sequence is 14 residues long. V was trimmed by 4 bases and J by 0 bases, leaving 10 bases between them. The CDR3 DNA is TGCGCCAGCAGTGGGGACACGAACTCCTACGAGCAGTACTTC. Its translation: CASSGDTNSYEQYF.

The table lists this clonotype with a few counts. The chain joins TRBV11-2 to TRBJ1-2; TRBD1 is a possible D gene (6 bases). Trimming took 1 base from V and 7 from J, leaving 13 bases between them. The length of the CDR3 is 14 residues. CDR1 SGHAT and CDR2 FQNNGV come from the germline V gene. CDR3 amino acids: CASSLGSTGPGYTF. For the CDR3, the DNA is TGTGCCAGCAGCTTAGGATCCACAGGGCCTGGCTACACCTTC.

A word on this clonotype: The junction departs from germline at one end; a sequencing error may be responsible. The chain is built from TRBV20-1 and TRBJ2-5; D uncertain. The germline V gene has CDR1 DFQATT and CDR2 SNEGSKA (reference sequence). This CDR3 contains 10 residues. CDR3 sequence reads: CGAMLETQYF. The DNA for the CDR3 is TGCGGTGCAATGTTGGAAACCCAGTACTTC.

The table lists this clonotype with many counts. The CDR3 here is CASRAGGYYEQYF. The CDR3 DNA is TGTGCCAGCAGAGCTGGCGGTTACTACGAGCAGTACTTC. The rearrangement links TRBV6-5 to TRBJ2-7; D not resolved. The germline V gene encodes CDR1 MNHEY and CDR2 SVGAGI. V shed 6 bases and J shed 3 bases, with 12 bases lying between them. This CDR3 contains 13 residues.

This sequence joins TRBV28 and TRBJ1-5, with 9 positions matching TRBD1. CDR1 MDHEN and CDR2 SYDVKM come from the germline V gene. V gave up 5 bases and J gave up 0 bases; unmatched junction bases: 11. The CDR3 has 18 residues. CDR3 sequence (DNA): TGTGCCAGCAGTGAGGGACAGGGATGGGGCTATAGCAATCAGCCCCAGCATTTT. Amino acids: CASSEGQGWGYSNQPQHF.

This chain uses TRBV7-2 with TRBJ2-1; a weak D match, TRBD2 (5 bases). The CDR3 is 14 amino acids. V was clipped by 1 base and J by 7 bases, with 11 bases between them. From germline, CDR1 is SGHTA and CDR2 FQGNSA. The CDR3 region has the DNA TGTGCCAGCAGCTTAGGTCCCGGGGTAAATGAGCAGTTCTTC. Translation: CASSLGPGVNEQFF.

This clonotype occurred many times. The CDR3 region is CASSHRTVYYEQYF. The DNA of the CDR3 is TGTGCCAGCAGCCACCGGACCGTATACTACGAGCAGTACTTC. The V call is TRBV6-2 or TRBV6-3, the J call TRBJ2-7, with D unresolved. Trimming removed 6 bases at V and 3 bases at J, with 15 bases between. The V gene's germline CDR1 is MNHEY and CDR2 SVGEGT. There are 14 residues in the CDR3.

The sample holds a few counts of this clonotype. V is TRBV10-2 and J is TRBJ1-1; the D is unclear. The CDR3 consists of 13 residues. V dropped 6 bases and J dropped 4 bases, with 12 bases sitting between them. Looked up from germline, CDR1 is WSHSY and CDR2 is SAAADI. The CDR3 DNA is TGCGCCAGCAGGCCTACTCCTAGCACTGAAGCTTTCTTT. Translating gives CASRPTPSTEAFF.

The chain uses TRBV20-1 and TRBJ2-7; possibly TRBD1 or TRBD2 for D (5 bases each). With 0 bases removed from V and 7 bases from J, the gap between germline ends came to 22 bases. The CDR3 is 16 amino acids. Germline assignment: CDR1 DFQATT and CDR2 SNEGSKA (reference sequence). The CDR3 coding sequence is TGCAGTGCTAGAGATTTCGGCAGGGAGATATACAATGAGCAGTACTTC. Its protein product is CSARDFGREIYNEQYF.

This chain uses TRBV28 with TRBJ2-1; 7 positions match TRBD1. Trimming cost V 6 bases and J 7 bases; bases outside gene matches: 9. CDR3 size: 14 residues. CDR1 MDHEN and CDR2 SYDVKM come from the germline V gene. The CDR3 DNA is TGTGCCAGCAGGGAAGACAGGGTAATGAATGAGCAGTTCTTC. Protein product: CASREDRVMNEQFF.

There are a few counts of this clonotype. The J gene is TRBJ2-3, the V gene TRBV28, with TRBD2 matching over 11 bases. The CDR3 totals 15 residues. Germline trimming cut 4 bases from V and 8 bases from J; bases unmatched to any gene: 8. Per germline, CDR1 MDHEN and CDR2 SYDVKM. Here the CDR3 reads CASSSLTSGVGTQYF. DNA for the CDR3: TGTGCCAGCAGTTCCCTGACTAGCGGGGTCGGTACGCAGTATTTT.

The chain recombines TRBV24-1 with TRBJ1-2, with D maybe TRBD1 (5 bases). The CDR3 is 14 amino acids. Germline V gives CDR1 KGHDR, CDR2 SFDVKD. V was cut by 4 bases and J by 6 bases, with 14 bases left in between. CDR3 DNA: TGTGCCACCAGTGACACGGGACGGTTAAATGGCTACACCTTC. This gives the protein CATSDTGRLNGYTF.

The table lists this clonotype with many counts. J is TRBJ2-1 and V is TRBV12-3 or TRBV12-4; weak D call: TRBD1 (6 bases). The CDR3 spans 13 residues. The V end was cut by 4 bases, the J end by 7 bases, with 11 bases between. CDR3 sequence (DNA): TGTGCCAGCAGTTCAGGGGTGAGGAATGAGCAGTTCTTC. Translating gives CASSSGVRNEQFF.